The 23 T cell receptor beta chains given below trace back to one sample, sequenced in a study of CD8 T cells in ankylosing spondylitis. MiXCR was run by TCRdb on the 5' RACE reads, yielding one entry per CDR3 protein. This table holds about 160,000 distinct CDR3 sequences, around 9.6% found once. The sequenced sample was blood, either unsorted or a sorted T cell fraction (not recorded which). All receptors come from a female donor with ankylosing spondylitis or in good health (not recorded which).

This clonotype was found many times. This chain links TRBV4-3 with TRBJ2-7, with a weak D call TRBD1 (5 bases). This CDR3 has 16 residues. The V end lost 0 bases, the J end lost 0 bases, and 12 bases lay between the germline ends. Germline CDR1 is LGHNA and CDR2 is YSLEER. This CDR3 reads CASSQDSRGYSYEQYF. The CDR3 DNA sequence: TGCGCCAGCAGCCAAGATAGTAGGGGCTACTCCTACGAGCAGTACTTC.

The table lists this clonotype with many counts. The chain is built from TRBV20-1 and TRBJ1-6; D unresolved. Germline-derived CDR1 and CDR2 are DFQATT and SNEGSKA (reference sequence). V was shortened by 3 bases and J by 6 bases, with 15 bases between the two germline ends. CDR3 length equals 15 residues. The CDR3 bases are TGCAGTGCTAGGGAGCAGTGGCAGTCTAATTCACCCCTCCACTTT. Translated, it gives CSAREQWQSNSPLHF.

This clonotype appeared a few times. This chain uses TRBV7-2 with TRBJ1-5; D uncertain. The germline V gene has CDR1 SGHTA and CDR2 FQGNSA. Trimming removed 7 bases from V and 7 bases from J, with 14 bases in between. The CDR3 is 13 amino acids. The CDR3 here is CASNYLPGQPQHF. CDR3 in DNA: TGTGCCAGCAACTACCTGCCGGGACAGCCCCAGCATTTT.

This clonotype occurred many times. The chain combines TRBV12-3 or TRBV12-4 with TRBJ2-7; 7 bases are a match to TRBD1. With V trimmed by 5 bases and J by 5 bases, 6 bases remained unmatched. This CDR3 has 13 amino acids. The CDR3: CASSRQTGDEQYF. The DNA of the CDR3 is TGTGCCAGCAGTCGACAAACAGGGGACGAGCAGTACTTC.

This clonotype was recorded at least ten times. The chain joins TRBV20-1 to TRBJ2-1; a weak D match, TRBD2 (6 bases). Trimming removed 3 bases from V and 1 base from J, with 10 bases in between. Germline CDR1 DFQATT, CDR2 SNEGSKA (reference sequence). The CDR3 is made up of 14 amino acids. Here the CDR3 DNA reads TGCAGTGCTAGCGGGAGTTATTCCTACAATGAGCAGTTCTTC. It specifies CSASGSYSYNEQFF.

The chain employs TRBV6-2 or TRBV6-3 and TRBJ2-7; TRBD2 is a possible D gene (6 bases). Germline CDR1 is MNHEY and CDR2 is SVGEGT. The V gene lost 2 bases and the J gene lost 2 bases, with 19 bases spanning the gap. This CDR3 has 17 residues. CDR3 sequence: CASSYLRGSGNPYEQYF. Written as DNA, the CDR3 is TGTGCCAGCAGTTACCTCCGGGGGTCAGGTAACCCCTACGAGCAGTACTTC.

The chain combines TRBV7-2 with TRBJ2-7; D is perhaps TRBD2 (5 bases). Trimming stripped 5 bases from V and 3 bases from J, with 20 bases between. The CDR3 is made up of 16 amino acids. Germline V gene lookup returns CDR1 SGHTA and CDR2 FQGNSA. The CDR3 sequence: CASSPWFGSGGYEQYF. The CDR3 nucleotides are TGTGCCAGCAGCCCCTGGTTTGGTTCTGGAGGCTACGAGCAGTACTTC.

The chain links TRBV7-9 to TRBJ1-4; the D is unclear. V lost 5 bases and J lost 3, with 4 bases in between. From germline, CDR1 is SEHNR and CDR2 FQNEAQ (reference sequence). This CDR3 has 12 residues. DNA of the CDR3: TGTGCCAGCAGCCCCTCTAATGAAAAACTGTTTTTT. This codes for CASSPSNEKLFF. The full variable domain, rest sourced from reference TRBV7-9 and TRBJ1-4, is DTGVSQNPRHKITKRGQNVTFRCDPISEHNRLYWYRQTLGQGPEFLTYFQNEAQLEKSRLLSDRFSAERPKGSFSTLEIQRTEQGDSAMYLCASSPSNEKLFFGSGTQLSVL.

This clonotype was recorded at least ten times. This chain connects TRBV4-2 to TRBJ2-7; maybe TRBD2 (5 bases). Germline V CDR1 and CDR2: LGHNA, YNFKEQ. CDR3 size: 15 residues. V dropped 0 bases and J dropped 4 bases, with 13 bases sitting between them. The CDR3 here is CASSQDSRDVYEQYF. The DNA for the CDR3 is TGTGCCAGCAGCCAAGATAGTCGGGATGTTTACGAGCAGTACTTC.

This clonotype was detected a few times. The chain links TRBV27 to TRBJ2-3; D unclear. Trimming stripped 5 bases from V and 5 bases from J, with 5 bases between. This CDR3 contains 11 residues. Germline lookup yields CDR1 MNHEY and CDR2 SMNVEV (reference sequence). The CDR3 spells CASSGGDTQYF. The DNA of the CDR3 is TGTGCCAGCAGTGGCGGAGATACGCAGTATTTT.

This clonotype was counted only a few times. The chain uses TRBV7-3 and TRBJ1-3, with D possibly TRBD1 on 5 matching bases. CDR3 length equals 15 residues. V dropped 5 bases and J dropped 0 bases, with 11 bases sitting between them. In germline, CDR1 is SGHTA, CDR2 FQGTGA. The CDR3 here is CASSPDGTSGNTIYF. The CDR3 DNA sequence: TGTGCCAGCAGCCCGGACGGGACCTCTGGAAACACCATATATTTT.

This clonotype was found a few times. The V call is TRBV30, the J call TRBJ2-2, with D maybe TRBD2 (5 bases). Trimming removed 0 bases at V and 1 base at J, with 6 bases between. The germline V gene has CDR1 GTSNPN and CDR2 SVGIG (reference sequence). The CDR3 is 14 amino acids. CDR3 loop: CAWSVAENTGELFF. The CDR3 DNA reads TGTGCCTGGAGTGTAGCGGAGAACACCGGGGAGCTGTTTTTT.

This clonotype was observed at least ten times. The chain employs TRBV7-8 and TRBJ2-7, with a tentative D call TRBD1 (5 bases). The CDR3 covers 16 residues. Germline CDR1 and CDR2: SGHVS and FQNEAQ. Trimming pared 5 bases from V and 0 bases from J, leaving 17 bases between. The CDR3 sequence: CASSPISNRSSYEQYF. The CDR3 DNA sequence: TGTGCCAGCAGCCCGATTAGTAACAGGAGCTCCTACGAGCAGTACTTC.

The rearrangement joins TRBV9 to TRBJ1-6; the D gene is possibly TRBD1 (5 bases). Between the trimmed V and J ends, which lost 2 bases and 10 bases, there was a span of 13 bases. This CDR3 region has 14 residues. CDR1 and CDR2 (germline): SGDLS, YYNGEE. The CDR3 region is CASSVSRGGSPLHF. CDR3 DNA sequence: TGTGCCAGCAGCGTCTCTAGGGGCGGCTCACCCCTCCACTTT.

In this sample, this clonotype turned up a few times. The rearrangement uses TRBV6-5 and TRBJ1-1; D gene ambiguous. Trimming left V 4 bases short and J 4 bases short, with 10 bases between. This CDR3 is 13 amino acids long. CDR1 and CDR2 from the germline V gene are MNHEY and SVGAGI. The CDR3 coding sequence is TGTGCCAGCAGTTGGCGGGAAGGCACTGAAGCTTTCTTT. It encodes CASSWREGTEAFF.

This clonotype was recorded many times. This chain links TRBV6-2 or TRBV6-3 with TRBJ1-1; D is uncertain. V was trimmed by 7 bases and J by 2 bases, leaving 5 bases between them. The germline gives CDR1 MNHEY, CDR2 SVGEGT. This CDR3 is built from 11 residues. DNA of the CDR3: TGTGCCAGCACCCTAAACACTGAAGCTTTCTTT. It is translated as CASTLNTEAFF.

This clonotype was seen repeatedly, ten times or more. This chain links TRBV7-9 with TRBJ2-7, with D perhaps matching TRBD1 (5 bases). This CDR3 comprises 14 residues. V lost 3 bases and J lost 0, with 9 bases in between. Germline CDR1 SEHNR, CDR2 FQNEAQ (reference sequence). The DNA for the CDR3 is TGTGCCAGCAGCTTCGCAGGGCTCTCCTACGAGCAGTACTTC. Translating it yields CASSFAGLSYEQYF.

Notes on this clonotype: A much bigger clone sits one base away, suggesting this may be a read error. The V gene is TRBV29-1, the J gene TRBJ2-7; the D gene could be TRBD1 or TRBD2 (5 bases each). V was clipped by 0 bases and J by 2 bases, with 17 bases between them. Germline V gives CDR1 SQVTM, CDR2 ANQGSEA. The CDR3 spans 16 residues. CDR3 in DNA: TGCAGCGTTGAAGAGCCTGAGAGGGGAGCTGCCTACGAGCAGTACTTC. It specifies CSVEEPERGAAYEQYF.

This clonotype came up a few times. The chain recombines TRBV2 with TRBJ1-2; 10 positions agree with TRBD1. The CDR3 is made up of 13 amino acids. The V gene end was trimmed by 9 bases and the J gene end by 5 bases; junction bases not matched to a gene: 6. Germline CDR1 and CDR2: SNHLY and FYNNEI. For the CDR3, the DNA is TGTGCCAGTCCCCGGGACAGGGGATATGGCTACACCTTC. This gives the protein CASPRDRGYGYTF.

In this sample, this clonotype turned up a few times. The J gene is TRBJ2-7, the V gene TRBV20-1; weak D call: TRBD1 (5 bases). The germline V and J ends were trimmed by 1 base and 0 bases, with 16 bases remaining between them. Per the germline V gene, CDR1 is DFQATT and CDR2 is SNEGSKA (reference sequence). The CDR3 contains 16 residues. CDR3 nucleotide sequence: TGCAGTGCTAGAGCGCCTCTGGGGCTGAGCTCCTACGAGCAGTACTTC. This encodes CSARAPLGLSSYEQYF.

The chain has TRBV11-2 and TRBJ1-4; D remains unclear. Germline-derived CDR1 and CDR2 are SGHAT and FQNNGV. V shed 2 bases and J shed 6 bases, with 13 bases lying between them. The CDR3 has 15 residues. The CDR3: CASSLSSGVDEKLFF. The CDR3 coding sequence is TGTGCCAGCAGCTTAAGTTCCGGGGTAGATGAAAAACTGTTTTTT.

The CDR3 loop reads CASSPPLRPLAEAFF. DNA for the CDR3: TGTGCCAGCAGCCCCCCTCTCAGGCCGTTGGCTGAAGCTTTCTTT. The chain links TRBV4-2 to TRBJ1-1; D unclear. The CDR3 is 15 amino acids. With 4 bases removed from V and 6 bases from J, the gap between germline ends came to 18 bases. Germline V gene lookup returns CDR1 LGHNA and CDR2 YNFKEQ.

The V call is TRBV7-6, the J call TRBJ2-2, with TRBD1 matching 7 bases. V trimming: 1 base; J trimming: 7 bases; junction bases outside the gene matches: 9. The length of the CDR3 is 16 residues. Germline lookup yields CDR1 SGHVS and CDR2 FNYEAQ. The CDR3 is CASSLVSTGFGGELFF. The CDR3, as DNA: TGTGCCAGCAGCTTAGTGTCGACAGGGTTTGGCGGGGAGCTGTTTTTT.